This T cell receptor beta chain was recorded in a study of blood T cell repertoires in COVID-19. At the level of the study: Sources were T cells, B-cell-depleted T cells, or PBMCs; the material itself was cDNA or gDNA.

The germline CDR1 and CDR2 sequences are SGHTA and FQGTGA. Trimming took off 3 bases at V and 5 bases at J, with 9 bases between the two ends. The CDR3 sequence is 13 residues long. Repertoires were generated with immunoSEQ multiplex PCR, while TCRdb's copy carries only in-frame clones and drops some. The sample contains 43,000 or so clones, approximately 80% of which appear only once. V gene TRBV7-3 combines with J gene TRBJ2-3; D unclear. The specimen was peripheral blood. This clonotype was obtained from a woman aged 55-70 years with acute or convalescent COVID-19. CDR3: CASSFLDQDTQYF. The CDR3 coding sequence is TGTGCCAGCAGCTTTCTAGATCAAGATACGCAGTATTTT.